Listed here are 27 T cell receptor beta chains from one sample, sequenced in a study of blood T cells in healthy people across ages. A second PCR of about 7 to 12 cycles used a sample-barcoded 5' primer and a J-beta primer mix. TCRdb passed the 5' RACE reads through MiXCR, listing each CDR3 protein once. The repertoire holds 650,000 to 700,000 distinct CDR3 sequences, approximately 31% seen once, with 15% in the top ten. The sequenced sample was blood. These receptors all stem from an elderly woman in good health.

In its sample, this clonotype was seen a few times. This chain joins TRBV15 and TRBJ1-1, with 9 bases aligning to TRBD1. J gave up 0 bases and V 2 bases, and 13 bases lay outside the gene matches. Germline V gene data show CDR1 as LNHNV and CDR2 as YYDKDF (reference sequence). This CDR3 is built from 19 residues. CDR3 coding DNA: TGTGCCACCAGCAGACCCACGGGACAGGGCTATGGGGTGAACACTGAAGCTTTCTTT. Amino acids: CATSRPTGQGYGVNTEAFF.

The V gene is TRBV5-1, the J gene TRBJ2-7; 8 nucleotides line up with TRBD2. The V gene end was trimmed by 1 base and the J gene end by 3 bases; junction bases not matched to a gene: 3. CDR1 and CDR2 (germline): SGHRS, YFSETQ. This CDR3 is 14 amino acids long. The CDR3 DNA reads as TGCGCCAGCAGCTTGAGTAGCGGGAACTACGAGCAGTACTTC. Amino acids: CASSLSSGNYEQYF.

The gene calls are TRBV29-1 and TRBJ2-5; 7 positions agree with TRBD2. CDR1 SQVTM and CDR2 ANQGSEA come from the germline V gene. The CDR3 runs 14 residues. After removal of 6 bases from V and 1 base from J, the junction contained 8 bases not matched to a gene. Here the CDR3 DNA reads TGCAGCGTAGCCGGGACTACAGTCCAAGAGACCCAGTACTTC. This gives the protein CSVAGTTVQETQYF.

Ten or more counts support this clonotype. The rearrangement uses TRBV7-2 and TRBJ2-5; D is tentatively TRBD1 or TRBD2 (5 bases each). The CDR3 consists of 15 residues. Looked up from germline, CDR1 is SGHTA and CDR2 is FQGNSA. V dropped 0 bases and J dropped 1 base, with 9 bases sitting between them. The CDR3 bases are TGTGCCAGCAGCTTAGCGAGGGGACCCCAAGAGACCCAGTACTTC. Translated, it gives CASSLARGPQETQYF.

With respect to this clonotype: A single base separates this from a much larger clone, so it may be a read error. This chain links TRBV29-1 with TRBJ2-1; D remains ambiguous. The end of the DNA is better explained by TRBJ2-7, so the J call may be wrong. Per germline, CDR1 SQVTM and CDR2 ANQGSEA. The CDR3 has 13 residues. The CDR3 region is CSVALVVYNEQYF. CDR3 sequence (DNA): TGCAGCGTTGCTCTAGTGGTTTACAATGAGCAGTACTTC.

This clonotype has ten or more counts. This chain uses TRBV4-1 with TRBJ2-3, with D uncertain. The length of the CDR3 is 15 residues. Trimming pared 0 bases from V and 2 bases from J, leaving 9 bases between. CDR1 and CDR2 (germline): MGHRA, YSYEKL. For the CDR3, the DNA is TGCGCCAGCAGCCAAGAAGGCGGATACACAGATACGCAGTATTTT. Amino acid sequence: CASSQEGGYTDTQYF.

In its sample, this clonotype was seen many times. As DNA, the CDR3 is TGCAGTGTATCCCAGGGTGCCGAACGAGGCACTGAAGCTTTCTTT. Translation: CSVSQGAERGTEAFF. The rearrangement links TRBV29-1 to TRBJ1-1; tentative D call: TRBD1 (5 bases). Looked up from germline, CDR1 is SQVTM and CDR2 is ANQGSEA. CDR3 length: 15 amino acids.

This chain uses TRBV25-1 with TRBJ1-1; D uncertain. The germline V gene has CDR1 MGHDK and CDR2 SYGVNS. The CDR3 covers 14 residues. Trimming took off 1 base at V and 4 bases at J, with 10 bases between the two ends. The CDR3 loop reads CASSELGGTTEAFF. The CDR3 DNA reads TGTGCCAGCAGTGAATTAGGAGGTACCACTGAAGCTTTCTTT.

Concerning this clonotype itself: A much larger clone differs from this one at a single base, so this may be a read error. The chain is built from TRBV5-1 and TRBJ1-1; D perhaps matches TRBD1 (6 bases). Germline CDR1 is SGHRS and CDR2 is YFSETQ. The CDR3 covers 14 residues. Trimming pared 4 bases from V and 3 bases from J, leaving 13 bases between. Here the CDR3 reads CASSAGDGYTEAFF. CDR3 DNA: TGCGCCAGCAGCGCAGGGGATGGTTACACTGAAGCTTTCTTT.

With regard to this clonotype: At one of its ends the junction is not consistent with the germline gene, which may arise from a read error. J is TRBJ2-3 and V is TRBV12-3 or TRBV12-4; D may correspond to TRBD1 or TRBD2 (5 bases each). The CDR3 is 18 residues long. CDR3 amino acids: CASSLGIGTRGRADAQYF. As DNA, the CDR3 is TGTGCCAGCAGTTTAGGGATTGGTACTAGGGGTCGAGCAGATGCGCAGTATTTT.

The sample holds a few counts of this clonotype. The V and J genes are TRBV30 and TRBJ2-5; 8 nucleotides line up with TRBD2. This CDR3 comprises 13 residues. Trimming cost V 2 bases and J 11 bases; bases outside gene matches: 10. CDR1 is GTSNPN and CDR2 is SVGIG in the germline V gene (reference sequence). The CDR3 nucleotides read TGTGCCTGGAGTCAGTATAGCGGGGAGGAGCAGTACTTC. Protein: CAWSQYSGEEQYF.

This clonotype was picked up a small number of times. V is TRBV3-1 and J is TRBJ1-2; 7 nucleotides match TRBD1. J was trimmed by 5 bases and V by 0 bases; bases with no gene match: 6. CDR1 is LGHDT, CDR2 YNNKEL, per germline (reference sequence). The CDR3 is made up of 15 amino acids. The CDR3 sequence is CASSQDPRGLYGYTF. The CDR3 DNA reads TGTGCCAGCAGCCAAGATCCCAGGGGGTTATATGGCTACACCTTC.

The V call is TRBV7-2, the J call TRBJ1-1; D unresolved. CDR1 and CDR2 (germline): SGHTA, FQGNSA. CDR3 size: 14 residues. V lost 2 bases, J lost 2 bases, and 9 bases lay in between. The chain's CDR3 is CASSLNHLNTEAFF. The CDR3 nucleotides read TGTGCCAGCAGCTTAAATCACCTAAACACTGAAGCTTTCTTT. Full variable domain (rest looked up from reference TRBV7-2 and TRBJ1-1): GAGVSQSPSNKVTEKGKDVELRCDPISGHTALYWYRQSLGQGLEFLIYFQGNSAPDKSGLPSDRFSAERTGGSVSTLTIQRTQQEDSAVYLCASSLNHLNTEAFFGQGTRLTVV.

This clonotype has at least ten counts. V usage is TRBV6-2 or TRBV6-3 and J usage is TRBJ2-5; TRBD2 is a possible D gene (5 bases). Looked up from germline, CDR1 is MNHEY and CDR2 is SVGEGT. The CDR3 runs to 15 residues. V shed 6 bases and J shed 4 bases, with 18 bases lying between them. The CDR3 DNA reads TGTGCCAGCAGCCCCGACTCGATTGGAGGAGAGACCCAGTACTTC. This sequence encodes CASSPDSIGGETQYF.

This clonotype was seen ten or more times. CDR3 coding DNA: TGTGCCAGCAGCGAAGGGCCTCTCGAAGGGTATGGCTACACCTTC. Encoded protein: CASSEGPLEGYGYTF. V gene TRBV9 combines with J gene TRBJ1-2; D remains ambiguous. Trimming removed 3 bases from V and 5 bases from J, with 17 bases in between. Germline V gene data show CDR1 as SGDLS and CDR2 as YYNGEE. The CDR3 is made up of 15 amino acids.

The CDR3 region has the DNA TGTGCCAGCAGTTTTAGCGGTCAGAGCGCAGATACGCAGTATTTT. Its protein product is CASSFSGQSADTQYF. The chain uses TRBV12-3 or TRBV12-4 and TRBJ2-3; possible D gene TRBD2, 6 bases. The CDR3 runs 15 residues. The V and J ends lost 3 bases and 4 bases respectively, with 14 bases between them.

This clonotype was detected once. The V and J genes are TRBV29-1 and TRBJ2-4; no reliable D call. The V end lost 4 bases, the J end lost 0 bases, and 10 bases lay between the germline ends. Germline values: CDR1 SQVTM, CDR2 ANQGSEA. This CDR3 is 14 amino acids long. Written as DNA, the CDR3 is TGCAGCGTTGCGACACGACTAGCCAAAAACATTCAGTACTTC. It codes for CSVATRLAKNIQYF.

The CDR3 nucleotides are TGCGCCAGCAGCTCCGAGCAGCGGGGGCCGACAGATACGCAGTATTTT. It is translated as CASSSEQRGPTDTQYF. This chain links TRBV5-1 with TRBJ2-3; TRBD2 aligns across 8 bases. Germline V lookup: CDR1 SGHRS, CDR2 YFSETQ. The V and J ends lost 3 bases and 3 bases, in that order; junction bases with no gene match: 9. The CDR3 loop spans 16 amino acids.

This clonotype showed up just a few times. This chain joins TRBV25-1 and TRBJ2-7, with TRBD2 as a possible D gene (7 bases). In germline, CDR1 is MGHDK, CDR2 SYGVNS. This CDR3 is 14 amino acids long. Between the trimmed V and J ends, which lost 7 bases and 2 bases, there was a span of 15 bases. CDR3 nucleotide sequence: TGTGCCAGCAACAAGGGGGAGGGAACCTACGAGCAGTACTTC. Protein: CASNKGEGTYEQYF.

About this clonotype itself: It may be a read error: a sequence one base away is much more abundant. This chain links TRBV7-8 with TRBJ1-5, with D unresolved. The germline V gene has CDR1 SGHVS and CDR2 FQNEAQ. CDR3 size: 18 residues. CDR3 loop: CASSLLGKTSAFNQLQHF. CDR3 sequence (DNA): TGTGCCAGCAGCTTATTGGGGAAGACGTCTGCATTCAATCAGCTCCAGCATTTT. The full variable domain, rest sourced from reference TRBV7-8 and TRBJ1-5, is GAGVSQSPRYKVAKRGQDVALRCDPISGHVSLFWYQQALGQGPEFLTYFQNEAQLDKSGLPSDRFFAERPEGSVSTLKIQRTQQEDSAVYLCASSLLGKTSAFNQLQHFGDGTRLSIL.

The CDR3 here is CAWSAGPGGQPQHF. The CDR3, as DNA: TGTGCCTGGAGTGCAGGGCCGGGCGGTCAGCCCCAGCATTTT. V is TRBV30 and J is TRBJ1-5, with D possibly TRBD1 on 5 matching bases. In germline, CDR1 is GTSNPN, CDR2 SVGIG (reference sequence). The V gene lost 1 base and the J gene lost 6 bases, with 13 bases spanning the gap. The CDR3 length is 14 residues. Full variable domain (rest looked up from reference TRBV30 and TRBJ1-5): SQTIHQWPATLVQPVGSPLSLECTVEGTSNPNLYWYRQAAGRGLQLLFYSVGIGQISSEVPQNLSASRPQDRQFILSSKKLLLSDSGFYLCAWSAGPGGQPQHFGDGTRLSIL.

In its sample, this clonotype was seen many times. This chain joins TRBV18 and TRBJ2-3, with TRBD2 identical over 9 bases. This CDR3 is built from 15 residues. The germline CDR1 and CDR2 sequences are KGHSH and LQKENI. V gave up 3 bases and J gave up 5 bases; unmatched junction bases: 6. CDR3 region: CASSPASGVRDTQYF. The CDR3 region has the DNA TGTGCCAGCTCACCGGCTAGCGGGGTTAGAGATACGCAGTATTTT.

The V and J genes are TRBV7-2 and TRBJ1-2; maybe TRBD1 (6 bases). The CDR3 spans 15 residues. Germline loops: CDR1 SGHTA, CDR2 FQGNSA. V lost 6 bases and J lost 2, with 16 bases in between. The CDR3 DNA reads as TGTGCCAGCAGTTCACAGGGTTCCCTGAACTATGGCTACACCTTC. Translated, it gives CASSSQGSLNYGYTF.

This clonotype was seen at least ten times. The gene calls are TRBV6-1 and TRBJ1-5, with D maybe TRBD1 (5 bases). This CDR3 comprises 16 residues. Germline CDR1 and CDR2: MNHNS and SASEGT. V lost 8 bases to trimming and J lost 1 base, with 18 bases between them. The CDR3 reads CASCSPAGLSNQPQHF. The CDR3, as DNA: TGTGCCAGCTGTTCGCCGGCAGGGTTGAGCAATCAGCCCCAGCATTTT.

J is TRBJ1-2 and V is TRBV5-6; 9 nucleotides align to TRBD1. The V segment lost 1 base and the J segment 8 bases; nucleotides outside the gene matches: 6. The germline V gene has CDR1 SGHDT and CDR2 YYEEEE. The CDR3 spans 14 residues. This chain's CDR3 is CASSLKGQGKGYTF. In DNA, the CDR3 is TGTGCCAGCAGCTTGAAGGGACAGGGAAAAGGCTACACCTTC.

This clonotype was seen at least ten times. The chain is built from TRBV11-2 and TRBJ2-1, with 9 positions matching TRBD2. V gave up 5 bases and J gave up 5 bases; unmatched junction bases: 10. The CDR3 has 16 residues. Germline V gives CDR1 SGHAT, CDR2 FQNNGV. CDR3 DNA: TGTGCCAGCAGCGCTAGAGCGGGGGGATCCAACAATGAGCAGTTCTTC. Protein sequence: CASSARAGGSNNEQFF.

This clonotype showed up many times. The chain joins TRBV7-2 to TRBJ1-1; D is unresolved. Per germline, CDR1 SGHTA and CDR2 FQGNSA. The CDR3 has 16 residues. The V and J ends lost 5 bases and 2 bases respectively, with 18 bases between them. This chain's CDR3 is CASSLSRGRGNTEAFF. CDR3 coding DNA: TGTGCCAGCAGCCTCAGCCGGGGTCGGGGTAACACTGAAGCTTTCTTT.